The 18 T cell receptor beta chains below come from one sample, sequenced in a study of shared clonotypes between healthy human individuals. TCRdb's table, derived via immunoSEQ multiplex PCR, lists solely in-frame clones and lacks some. The table has over 1.4 million clones, approximately 96% seen once. Sample: naive CD4+ T cells sorted from blood. The subset denotes: CD45RA+ positively selected. The receptors originated from a man aged 25-45 years in good health.

This chain connects TRBV9 to TRBJ2-2; possibly TRBD1 or TRBD2 for D (5 bases each). Between the trimmed V and J ends, which lost 4 bases and 0 bases, there was a span of 13 bases. The CDR3 has 16 residues. Germline CDR1 is SGDLS and CDR2 is YYNGEE. This chain's CDR3 is CASSPNLGANTGELFF. The CDR3 DNA is TGTGCCAGCAGCCCAAATCTGGGGGCGAACACCGGGGAGCTGTTTTTT.

The V and J genes are TRBV6-1 and TRBJ2-1; D remains unclear. Germline V gene lookup returns CDR1 MNHNS and CDR2 SASEGT. The CDR3 extends over 14 amino acids. V was pared by 1 base and J by 4 bases, with 8 bases between. CDR3 amino acids: CASSEDGRYNEQFF. CDR3 DNA sequence: TGTGCCAGCAGTGAAGATGGCAGATACAATGAGCAGTTCTTC.

V and J are TRBV6-1 and TRBJ2-1; tentatively, D is TRBD1 (6 bases). CDR3 length: 13 amino acids. The germline gives CDR1 MNHNS, CDR2 SASEGT. The ends were cut back, 5 bases at V and 5 bases at J, with 10 bases in the middle. The CDR3 sequence: CASSTDRNNEQFF. CDR3 sequence (DNA): TGTGCCAGCAGTACGGACAGAAACAATGAGCAGTTCTTC.

The J gene is TRBJ1-1, the V gene TRBV5-1; D is possibly TRBD1 (5 bases). Trimming pared 4 bases from V and 0 bases from J, leaving 13 bases between. The CDR3 has 15 amino acids. Germline V gene sequence: CDR1 SGHRS, CDR2 YFSETQ. The CDR3 DNA follows: TGCGCCAGCAGCCTCGGGGGGGTAGTGAACACTGAAGCTTTCTTT. It codes for CASSLGGVVNTEAFF. The entire variable domain, with the rest obtained from reference TRBV5-1 and TRBJ1-1, is as follows: KAGVTQTPRYLIKTRGQQVTLSCSPISGHRSVSWYQQTPGQGLQFLFEYFSETQRNKGNFPGRFSGRQFSNSRSEMNVSTLELGDSALYLCASSLGGVVNTEAFFGQGTRLTVV.

The chain couples TRBV10-1 to TRBJ1-2, with no clear D. Germline CDR1 reads WNHNN; CDR2 reads SYGVQD (reference sequence). CDR3 length equals 14 residues. Trimming cost V 5 bases and J 7 bases, with 17 bases left between them. CDR3 DNA sequence: TGCGCCAGCAGTAACCGGACCCGGATCCCTGGCTACACCTTC. Translating gives CASSNRTRIPGYTF.

This clone was detected once. This chain connects TRBV5-4 to TRBJ1-1; TRBD1 aligns across 9 bases. The CDR3 covers 15 residues. Trimming at V came to 3 bases and at J to 3 bases, leaving 6 bases not matched to a gene. Germline-derived CDR1 and CDR2 are SGHNT and YYREEE (reference sequence). The CDR3 DNA is TGTGCCAGCAGCTCGAAACAGGGGGCTGACACTGAAGCTTTCTTT. Translating it yields CASSSKQGADTEAFF.

The genes are TRBV12-5 and TRBJ2-3; 13 nucleotides match TRBD2. This CDR3 comprises 18 residues. Germline CDR1 and CDR2: LGHNT and FRNRAP. Germline trimming cut 2 bases from V and 3 bases from J; bases unmatched to any gene: 8. CDR3 DNA: TGTGCTAGTGGTTTGTCTCGACTAGCGGGGGGTGGGACAGATACGCAGTATTTT. Protein sequence: CASGLSRLAGGGTDTQYF.

Note on this clone: This sample also contains other DNA sequences that code for the same CDR3. This chain uses TRBV5-4 with TRBJ2-3; 9 nucleotides align to TRBD2. After removal of 2 bases from V and 4 bases from J, the junction contained 2 bases not matched to a gene. Germline values: CDR1 SGHNT, CDR2 YYREEE (reference sequence). This CDR3 comprises 14 residues. CDR3 amino acids: CASSLIAGADTQYF. In DNA form, the CDR3 reads TGTGCCAGCAGCTTAATAGCGGGAGCAGATACGCAGTATTTT.

The chain recombines TRBV6-5 with TRBJ1-2; D remains ambiguous. The germline V gene has CDR1 MNHEY and CDR2 SVGAGI. The CDR3 contains 9 residues. CDR3 loop: CHDRYGYTF. As DNA, the CDR3 is TGTCACGATCGTTATGGCTACACCTTC.

The V and J genes are TRBV19 and TRBJ1-4, with a tentative D call TRBD1 (5 bases). CDR1 is LNHDA and CDR2 is SQIVND in the germline V gene (reference sequence). This CDR3 has 16 amino acids. Trimming stripped 6 bases from V and 5 bases from J, with 19 bases between. The CDR3 spells CASSNSWARANEKLFF. DNA of the CDR3: TGTGCCAGTAGCAATTCATGGGCCAGGGCGAATGAAAAACTGTTTTTT.

The chain uses TRBV4-3 and TRBJ2-1; D gene ambiguous. In germline, CDR1 is LGHNA, CDR2 YSLEER. The CDR3 spans 15 residues. Trimming shortened V by 1 base and J by 10 bases, and 17 bases separated the two germline ends. The CDR3 loop is CASSQALDPRREQFF. The CDR3 region has the DNA TGCGCCAGCAGCCAAGCCCTTGACCCTAGGCGGGAGCAGTTCTTC.

This clone was picked up one time. Other DNA sequences within the sample encode an identical CDR3. The chain recombines TRBV7-2 with TRBJ2-1, with TRBD2 matching over 8 bases. Trimming removed 3 bases from V and 4 bases from J; junction bases left unmatched: 5. There are 15 residues in the CDR3. Germline V CDR1 and CDR2: SGHTA, FQGNSA. CDR3 residues: CASSLGLVAYNEQFF. The CDR3 bases are TGTGCCAGCAGCTTGGGACTAGTAGCGTACAATGAGCAGTTCTTC.

This clone was found once. The chain links TRBV15 to TRBJ1-4; 7 bases align to TRBD1. Germline trimming cut 2 bases from V and 0 bases from J; bases unmatched to any gene: 3. The germline gives CDR1 LNHNV, CDR2 YYDKDF (reference sequence). This CDR3 comprises 16 residues. The CDR3 nucleotides read TGTGCCACCAGCAGACAAACAGGGGCAACTAATGAAAAACTGTTTTTT. Protein sequence: CATSRQTGATNEKLFF.

V is TRBV5-1 and J is TRBJ2-1, with TRBD2 matching over 9 bases. With V trimmed by 4 bases and J by 3 bases, 5 bases remained unmatched. From germline, CDR1 is SGHRS and CDR2 YFSETQ. This CDR3 contains 15 residues. The CDR3 loop reads CASSPLAGSYNEQFF. DNA for the CDR3: TGCGCCAGCAGCCCTCTAGCGGGGAGCTACAATGAGCAGTTCTTC. The full variable domain, in which reference TRBV5-1 and TRBJ2-1 provide the parts outside the CDR3, is KAGVTQTPRYLIKTRGQQVTLSCSPISGHRSVSWYQQTPGQGLQFLFEYFSETQRNKGNFPGRFSGRQFSNSRSEMNVSTLELGDSALYLCASSPLAGSYNEQFFGPGTRLTVL.

The genes are TRBV9 and TRBJ2-3, with D possibly being TRBD2 (5 bases). Germline loops: CDR1 SGDLS, CDR2 YYNGEE. CDR3 length: 15 residues. The germline V and J ends were trimmed by 1 base and 5 bases, with 14 bases remaining between them. CDR3 protein: CASSVLSVRGDTQYF. The CDR3, as DNA: TGTGCCAGCAGCGTACTTAGCGTGCGAGGAGATACGCAGTATTTT.

This chain joins TRBV10-1 and TRBJ2-3; D call uncertain. This CDR3 has 14 residues. CDR1 and CDR2 (germline): WNHNN, SYGVQD (reference sequence). Trimming cost V 4 bases and J 2 bases, with 10 bases left between them. Here the CDR3 DNA reads TGCGCCAGCAGTGGGAACTCCCTCACAGATACGCAGTATTTT. Translation gives CASSGNSLTDTQYF.

The chain is built from TRBV28 and TRBJ1-4; tentative D call: TRBD1 (6 bases). Trimming left V 4 bases short and J 10 bases short, with 7 bases between. The CDR3 runs 11 residues. From germline, CDR1 is MDHEN and CDR2 SYDVKM. The CDR3 DNA reads as TGTGCCAGCAGTTCCAGGGGAAAACTGTTTTTT. Translated: CASSSRGKLFF.

J is TRBJ2-1 and V is TRBV11-2; D unresolved. V was cut by 0 bases and J by 8 bases, with 11 bases left in between. Germline V gene sequence: CDR1 SGHAT, CDR2 FQNNGV. The CDR3 has 14 residues. The chain's CDR3 is CASSLDPVKDEQFF. The CDR3 bases are TGTGCCAGCAGCTTAGATCCCGTTAAGGATGAGCAGTTCTTC. Full variable domain (remainder filled in from reference TRBV11-2 and TRBJ2-1): EAGVAQSPRYKIIEKRQSVAFWCNPISGHATLYWYQQILGQGPKLLIQFQNNGVVDDSQLPKDRFSAERLKGVDSTLKIQPAKLEDSAVYLCASSLDPVKDEQFFGPGTRLTVL.